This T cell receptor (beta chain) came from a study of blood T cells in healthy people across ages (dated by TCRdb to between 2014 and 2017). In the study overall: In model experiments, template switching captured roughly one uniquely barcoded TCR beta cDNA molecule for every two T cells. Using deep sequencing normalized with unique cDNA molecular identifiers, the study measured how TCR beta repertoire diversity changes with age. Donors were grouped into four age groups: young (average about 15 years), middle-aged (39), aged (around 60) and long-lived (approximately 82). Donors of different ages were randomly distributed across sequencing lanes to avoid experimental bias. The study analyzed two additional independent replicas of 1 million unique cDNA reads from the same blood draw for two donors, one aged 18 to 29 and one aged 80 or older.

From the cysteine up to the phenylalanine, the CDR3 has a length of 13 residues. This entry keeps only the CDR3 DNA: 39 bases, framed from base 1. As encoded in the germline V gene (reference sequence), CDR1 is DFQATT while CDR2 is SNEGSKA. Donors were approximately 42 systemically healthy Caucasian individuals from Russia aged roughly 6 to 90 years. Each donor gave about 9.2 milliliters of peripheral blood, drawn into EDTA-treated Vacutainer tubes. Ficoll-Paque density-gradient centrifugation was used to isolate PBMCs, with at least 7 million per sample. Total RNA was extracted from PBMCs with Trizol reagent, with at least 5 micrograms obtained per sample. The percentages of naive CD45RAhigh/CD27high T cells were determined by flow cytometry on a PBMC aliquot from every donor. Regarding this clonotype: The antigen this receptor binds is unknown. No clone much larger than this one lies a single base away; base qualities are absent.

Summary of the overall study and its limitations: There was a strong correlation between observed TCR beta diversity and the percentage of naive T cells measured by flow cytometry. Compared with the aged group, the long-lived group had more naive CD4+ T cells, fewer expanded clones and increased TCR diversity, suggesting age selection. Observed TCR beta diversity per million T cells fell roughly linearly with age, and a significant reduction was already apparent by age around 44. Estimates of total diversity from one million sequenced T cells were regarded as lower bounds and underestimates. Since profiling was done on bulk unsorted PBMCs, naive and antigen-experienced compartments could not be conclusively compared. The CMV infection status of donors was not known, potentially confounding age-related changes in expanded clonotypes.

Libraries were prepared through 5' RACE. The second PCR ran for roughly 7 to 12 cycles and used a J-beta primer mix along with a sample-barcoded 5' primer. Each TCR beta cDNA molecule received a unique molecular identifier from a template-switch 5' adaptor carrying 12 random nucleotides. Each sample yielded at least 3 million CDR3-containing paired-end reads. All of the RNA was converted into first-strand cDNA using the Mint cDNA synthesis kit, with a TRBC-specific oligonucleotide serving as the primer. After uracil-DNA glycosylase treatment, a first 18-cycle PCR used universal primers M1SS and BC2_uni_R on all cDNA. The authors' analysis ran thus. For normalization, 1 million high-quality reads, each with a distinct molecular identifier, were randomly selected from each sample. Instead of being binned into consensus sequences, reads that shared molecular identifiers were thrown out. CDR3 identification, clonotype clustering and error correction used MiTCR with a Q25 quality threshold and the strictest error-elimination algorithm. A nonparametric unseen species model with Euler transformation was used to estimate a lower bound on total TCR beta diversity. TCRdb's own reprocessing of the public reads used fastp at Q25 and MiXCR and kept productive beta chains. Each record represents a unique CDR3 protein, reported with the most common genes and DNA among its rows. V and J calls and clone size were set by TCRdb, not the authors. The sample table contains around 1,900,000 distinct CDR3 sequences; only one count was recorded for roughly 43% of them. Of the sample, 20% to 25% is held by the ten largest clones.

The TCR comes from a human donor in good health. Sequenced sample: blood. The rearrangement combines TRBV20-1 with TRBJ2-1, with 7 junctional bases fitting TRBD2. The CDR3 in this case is CSGRRGTVDEQFF. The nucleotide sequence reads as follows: TGCAGCGGGCGGCGGGGGACGGTCGATGAGCAGTTCTTC.